The clone carrying this TCR beta chain was counted only a few times. MiXCR, applied by TCRdb to the RT-PCR reads, yields one record per CDR3 protein. The table lists about 700,000 distinct CDR3 sequences, 12% to 15% of them singletons. This CDR3 comprises 14 residues. Germline V CDR1 and CDR2: DFQATT, SNEGSKA (reference sequence). The V gene end was trimmed by 5 bases and the J gene end by 2 bases; junction bases not matched to a gene: 8. The clonotype was recovered from a female donor in good health, serving as a healthy control. The chain joins TRBV20-1 to TRBJ2-5; 7 bases line up with TRBD1. The material sequenced was memory CD4+ T cells from blood. The DNA of the CDR3 is TGCAGTGCTTTTGACAGGGTAGGGCAAGAGACCCAGTACTTC. Residues: CSAFDRVGQETQYF.